What follows is one TCR beta chain and its context. The CDR3 consists of 15 residues. Between the trimmed V and J ends, which lost 0 bases and 4 bases, there was a span of 9 bases. Germline V gives CDR1 MNHEY, CDR2 SVGAGI. Here immunoSEQ multiplex PCR was the method, and the copy in TCRdb shows in-frame clones only, minus some. Here the sample spans approximately 99,000 clones, roughly four fifths being singletons. These data are taken from a study of control samples from healthy donors and cancer patients. The source is a man younger than 30 in good health. The chain recombines TRBV6-5 with TRBJ2-2; no clear D. The sequenced sample consisted of blood. The CDR3 DNA is TGTGCCAGCAGTTACTCGTCCCCACCCACCGGGGAGCTGTTTTTT. Translated: CASSYSSPPTGELFF.